One and the same sample provided the 26 T cell receptor beta chains below, sequenced in a study of CD8 T cells in Susac syndrome. Reverse transcription of about 0.5 to 1 ug RNA used random hexamers. MiXCR was run by TCRdb on the immunoSEQ multiplex PCR reads, yielding one entry per CDR3 protein. Here the sample spans about 80,000 distinct CDR3 sequences, approximately 94% being singletons. The specimen sequenced was CD4+ T cells from PBMCs. The source is a human donor with Susac syndrome.

This rearrangement joins TRBV29-1 to TRBJ1-1; the D is unclear. Trimming pared 4 bases from V and 1 base from J, leaving 4 bases between. The CDR3 has 11 residues. Germline V lookup: CDR1 SQVTM, CDR2 ANQGSEA. CDR3 bases: TGCAGCGTTGTAGGGAACACTGAAGCTTTCTTT. It yields the protein CSVVGNTEAFF.

The chain couples TRBV12-3 or TRBV12-4 to TRBJ1-5, with D uncertain. The CDR3 is 15 amino acids. Trimming took off 3 bases at V and 0 bases at J, with 9 bases between the two ends. CDR3 residues: CASSFGENSNQPQHF. The CDR3 DNA sequence: TGTGCCAGCAGTTTTGGGGAAAATAGCAATCAGCCCCAGCATTTT.

V is TRBV7-9 and J is TRBJ2-7; a possible D gene is TRBD1 (5 bases). The ends were cut back, 1 base at V and 3 bases at J, with 10 bases in the middle. The CDR3 totals 14 residues. The germline V gene encodes CDR1 SEHNR and CDR2 FQNEAQ (reference sequence). The CDR3 DNA reads as TGTGCCAGCAGCTTAGTAGGGGTGGGCTACGAGCAGTACTTC. Protein: CASSLVGVGYEQYF.

The rearrangement links TRBV5-1 to TRBJ1-5, with no clear D. Germline lookup yields CDR1 SGHRS and CDR2 YFSETQ. CDR3 size: 12 residues. The V gene lost 0 bases and the J gene lost 6 bases, with 4 bases spanning the gap. CDR3 nucleotides: TGCGCCAGCAGCTTGGATGGTCAGCCCCAGCATTTT. It encodes CASSLDGQPQHF.

This clonotype was recorded once. The V call is TRBV20-1, the J call TRBJ1-2, with D perhaps TRBD1 (5 bases). Germline CDR1 reads DFQATT; CDR2 reads SNEGSKA (reference sequence). The CDR3 contains 17 residues. Trimming took 0 bases from V and 0 from J, leaving 17 bases between them. The CDR3 coding sequence is TGCAGTGCTAGAGATCCGAAGGGGCCCCAGACTAACTATGGCTACACCTTC. It yields the protein CSARDPKGPQTNYGYTF.

This clonotype has a single count. This chain uses TRBV11-1 with TRBJ2-2; weak D call: TRBD1 (6 bases). Germline V gives CDR1 SGHAT, CDR2 FQDESV (reference sequence). The V and J ends lost 5 bases and 5 bases respectively, with 15 bases between them. This CDR3 has 15 amino acids. The CDR3: CASSVQGWGTGELFF. CDR3 sequence (DNA): TGTGCCAGCAGCGTACAGGGTTGGGGGACCGGGGAGCTGTTTTTT. Looking up the rest from reference TRBV11-1 and TRBJ2-2 gives the full variable domain: EAEVAQSPRYKITEKSQAVAFWCDPISGHATLYWYRQILGQGPELLVQFQDESVVDDSQLPKDRFSAERLKGVDSTLKIQPAELGDSAMYLCASSVQGWGTGELFFGEGSRLTVL.

The chain joins TRBV7-9 to TRBJ2-3; a weak D match, TRBD2 (6 bases). Germline V gives CDR1 SEHNR, CDR2 FQNEAQ (reference sequence). The V end was cut by 3 bases, the J end by 2 bases, with 12 bases between. The CDR3 consists of 15 residues. CDR3 loop: CASSFTSGVTDTQYF. CDR3 coding DNA: TGTGCCAGCAGCTTTACTTCGGGGGTCACAGATACGCAGTATTTT.

CDR3 sequence (DNA): TGCGCCAGCAGCCAACCGGGACAGGCGGACACTGAAGCTTTCTTT. Its protein product is CASSQPGQADTEAFF. The V gene is TRBV4-1, the J gene TRBJ1-1, with 8 positions matching TRBD1. The CDR3 runs 15 residues. Germline CDR1 MGHRA, CDR2 YSYEKL. V shed 2 bases and J 3 bases; nucleotides not matched to a gene: 5.

CDR3 residues: CASSYSGQTKNIQYF. The CDR3 bases are TGTGCCAGCAGTTACTCGGGACAGACCAAAAACATTCAGTACTTC. V gene TRBV6-5 combines with J gene TRBJ2-4, with 7 bases identical to TRBD1. V was pared by 0 bases and J by 2 bases, with 1 base of the junction left unmatched. This CDR3 region has 15 residues. CDR1 MNHEY and CDR2 SVGAGI come from the germline V gene.

The chain joins TRBV19 to TRBJ2-1, with D possibly matching TRBD2 (6 bases). V dropped 7 bases and J dropped 7 bases, with 17 bases sitting between them. The CDR3 is made up of 14 amino acids. Per the germline V gene, CDR1 is LNHDA and CDR2 is SQIVND (reference sequence). In DNA, the CDR3 is TGTGCCAGTAAGATTTTAGCGGCGTCGAATGAGCAGTTCTTC. It encodes CASKILAASNEQFF.

The chain couples TRBV28 to TRBJ1-2; D is undetermined. This CDR3 is built from 13 residues. Germline CDR1 and CDR2: MDHEN and SYDVKM. V dropped 6 bases and J dropped 6 bases, with 14 bases sitting between them. CDR3 nucleotides: TGTGCCAGCAGACTCTCAGCGGGCCATGGCTACACCTTC. Translating it yields CASRLSAGHGYTF.

V usage is TRBV24-1 and J usage is TRBJ2-1; 14 bases are shared with TRBD2. CDR1 and CDR2 from the germline V gene are KGHDR and SFDVKD. The CDR3 has 18 residues. V lost 4 bases, J lost 8 bases, and 12 bases stayed unmatched. In DNA, the CDR3 is TGTGCCACCAGTGACCCCAGCCGACTAGCGGGAGGGGGTGATGAGCAGTTCTTC. This encodes CATSDPSRLAGGGDEQFF.

V is TRBV5-1 and J is TRBJ1-1; the D is unclear. The CDR3 has 14 amino acids. CDR1 and CDR2 from the germline V gene are SGHRS and YFSETQ. Trimming took 1 base from V and 0 from J, leaving 7 bases between them. This chain's CDR3 is CASSLLSVNTEAFF. The CDR3 DNA follows: TGCGCCAGCAGCTTGCTCTCGGTGAACACTGAAGCTTTCTTT.

The chain recombines TRBV5-1 with TRBJ1-1; D gene uncertain. The germline V and J ends were trimmed by 3 bases and 3 bases, with 12 bases remaining between them. CDR1 is SGHRS and CDR2 is YFSETQ in the germline V gene. The CDR3 contains 14 residues. In DNA, the CDR3 is TGCGCCAGCAGCTGGGAGGGAAGGGACACTGAAGCTTTCTTT. Its translation is CASSWEGRDTEAFF.

This clonotype occurred once. The V call is TRBV2, the J call TRBJ2-5; a possible D gene is TRBD2 (6 bases). The length of the CDR3 is 13 residues. The germline CDR1 and CDR2 sequences are SNHLY and FYNNEI. The germline V and J ends were trimmed by 2 bases and 12 bases, with 16 bases remaining between them. The CDR3 region has the DNA TGTGCCAGCAGTGAAAGTTCGGGAGTTTCTAAGTACTTC. Translation gives CASSESSGVSKYF.

In this sample, this clonotype turned up once. The chain is built from TRBV5-4 and TRBJ2-5; no definite D call. With 5 bases removed from V and 3 bases from J, the gap between germline ends came to 14 bases. The CDR3 is 14 amino acids. CDR1 is SGHNT and CDR2 is YYREEE in the germline V gene (reference sequence). The CDR3 here is CASSLKRPEETQYF. The DNA for the CDR3 is TGTGCCAGCAGTTTAAAACGTCCCGAAGAGACCCAGTACTTC.

This clonotype was counted a single time. The V and J genes are TRBV4-2 and TRBJ2-7; TRBD2 might be the D (6 bases). Germline assignment: CDR1 LGHNA and CDR2 YNFKEQ. CDR3 length equals 15 residues. V dropped 4 bases and J dropped 5 bases, with 18 bases sitting between them. The CDR3 sequence: CASSPRGGAAHEQYF. The DNA of the CDR3 is TGTGCCAGCAGCCCCCGGGGCGGGGCTGCCCACGAGCAGTACTTC.

The chain has TRBV20-1 and TRBJ1-5; TRBD1 agrees at 10 bases. Germline V lookup: CDR1 DFQATT, CDR2 SNEGSKA (reference sequence). V lost 5 bases, J lost 7 bases, and 8 bases stayed unmatched. The CDR3 contains 14 residues. DNA of the CDR3: TGCAGTGCTTCGACAGGGGGCGAGGGGCAGCCCCAGCATTTT. This translates into CSASTGGEGQPQHF.

This clonotype has just one count. This chain uses TRBV20-1 with TRBJ1-1; D not resolved. Germline V lookup: CDR1 DFQATT, CDR2 SNEGSKA (reference sequence). V gave up 7 bases and J gave up 5 bases, with 11 bases separating them. This CDR3 spans 11 amino acids. In nucleotides, the CDR3 is TGCAGTGTCCCAACTCGGACTGAAGCTTTCTTT. It specifies CSVPTRTEAFF.

The chain couples TRBV5-6 to TRBJ1-6; 9 positions agree with TRBD1. This CDR3 contains 16 residues. Germline V lookup: CDR1 SGHDT, CDR2 YYEEEE. V trimming: 4 bases; J trimming: 9 bases; junction bases outside the gene matches: 11. Here the CDR3 DNA reads TGTGCCAGCAGCCTAAAAACCGGGACAGGGTCTTCACCCCTCCACTTT. This codes for CASSLKTGTGSSPLHF.

V usage is TRBV6-5 and J usage is TRBJ2-3; no definite D call. The length of the CDR3 is 11 residues. CDR1 is MNHEY, CDR2 SVGAGI, per germline. V lost 6 bases and J 0 bases, leaving 1 base between the germline ends. CDR3 protein: CASRSTDTQYF. The CDR3 DNA sequence: TGTGCCAGCAGGAGCACAGATACGCAGTATTTT.

The chain links TRBV19 to TRBJ2-1, with a weak D call TRBD2 (5 bases). Trimming shortened V by 2 bases and J by 3 bases, and 8 bases separated the two germline ends. Germline-derived CDR1 and CDR2 are LNHDA and SQIVND (reference sequence). The CDR3 is 14 residues long. CDR3 sequence reads: CASSISSGYNEQFF. The CDR3 DNA is TGTGCCAGTAGTATATCAAGCGGCTACAATGAGCAGTTCTTC.

The chain has TRBV5-4 and TRBJ2-1, with 13 bases identical to TRBD2. The V segment lost 1 base and the J segment 9 bases; nucleotides outside the gene matches: 16. The germline gives CDR1 SGHNT, CDR2 YYREEE (reference sequence). The CDR3 covers 19 residues. The CDR3 region is CASSLPPIPTSGRLTEQFF. The CDR3 DNA sequence: TGTGCCAGCAGCTTGCCCCCAATCCCGACTAGCGGGAGGCTCACTGAGCAGTTCTTC.

The V and J genes are TRBV18 and TRBJ1-2; a possible D gene is TRBD1 (6 bases). V was clipped by 3 bases and J by 3 bases, with 14 bases between them. The CDR3 sequence is 15 residues long. Germline-derived CDR1 and CDR2 are KGHSH and LQKENI. The CDR3 DNA reads TGTGCCAGCTCACCGGGCGGGGGCGCAGACTATGGCTACACCTTC. Its protein product is CASSPGGGADYGYTF.

The chain joins TRBV4-2 to TRBJ1-1; 7 bases match TRBD1. CDR1 is LGHNA and CDR2 is YNFKEQ in the germline V gene. After removal of 4 bases from V and 7 bases from J, the junction contained 15 bases not matched to a gene. The CDR3 extends over 16 amino acids. Here the CDR3 DNA reads TGTGCCAGCAGCCCTCCGTTGGGACAGACGGGCCTTGAAGCTTTCTTT. Translating it yields CASSPPLGQTGLEAFF.

This clonotype showed up just a few times. The chain uses TRBV12-3 or TRBV12-4 and TRBJ1-5; no clear D gene. The V and J ends lost 1 base and 3 bases respectively, with 7 bases between them. This CDR3 is built from 14 residues. The CDR3 loop is CASSLETPNQPQHF. The DNA for the CDR3 is TGTGCCAGCAGTTTAGAGACACCCAATCAGCCCCAGCATTTT.